This entry concerns a single T cell receptor beta chain. Its antigen is unknown. With V trimmed by 0 bases and J by 8 bases, 6 bases remained unmatched. The length of the CDR3 is 15 residues. CDR1 and CDR2 (germline): LNHNV, YYDKDF (reference sequence). The record originates from a study of CD8+CD57+ T cells in acquired aplastic anemia. Study in general: Sorted cells (CD4+ and CD8+) yielded DNA amounts that averaged about 3.1 ug. Healthy donors averaged about 11 million reads for CD4+ cells.

Notes on the study in general: Patients and controls shared nearly 30 CD8+ CDR3 sequences, highly expressed in patients. Significant differences in CD8+ Simpson's diversity were not observed between patients and controls.

Both TCR beta VDJ combination and CDR3 sequence profiling were carried out. Genomic DNA was the template for this profiling. Via MiXCR, TCRdb re-called the reads, giving one row per CDR3 protein. The sample shows about 170,000 distinct CDR3 sequences, under 75% of them seen only once. This sequence joins TRBV15 and TRBJ1-2, with TRBD1 identical over 10 bases. Input material: sorted CD4+, CD8+, or CD8+CD57+ T cells (not recorded which) from PBMCs. The sequence was obtained from a human donor in good health. The CDR3 region has the DNA TGTGCCACCAGCAGAGAAAGACAGGGGGCGAGAGGCTACACCTTC. Protein sequence: CATSRERQGARGYTF. Drawing the rest from reference TRBV15 and TRBJ1-2, the complete variable domain is DAMVIQNPRYQVTQFGKPVTLSCSQTLNHNVMYWYQQKSSQAPKLLFHYYDKDFNNEADTPDNFQSRRPNTSFCFLDIRSPGLGDTAMYLCATSRERQGARGYTFGSGTRLTVV.